Listed below are T cell receptor beta chains from one sample, sequenced in a study of shared clonotypes between healthy human individuals. TCRdb's copy holds only in-frame clones and misses some; the assay was immunoSEQ multiplex PCR. The sample carries some 2.1 million clones, roughly 93% recorded once. Sequences were obtained from naive CD8+ T cells from PBMCs. All receptors derive from a man younger than 35 in good health. Some clones in this sample may be carry-over from other donors' samples. Both conserved end residues are part of each CDR3. D genes are given only for firm matches. For some rows the clone size is stated as once, few or many, or as a class when expanded; others skip it.

TRBJ2-3 | TRBV5-1 | - | - | CASSLEGVRTDTQYF | TGCGCCAGCAGCTTGGAAGGCGTCCGCACAGATACGCAGTATTTT
TRBJ2-1 | TRBV28 | - | - | CASSLHQAYNEQFF | TGTGCCAGCAGTTTACATCAGGCCTACAATGAGCAGTTCTTC
TRBJ2-6 | TRBV15 | - | - | CATSSRMGSGDVLTF | TGTGCCACCAGCAGCCGAATGGGTTCAGGCGACGTCCTGACTTTC
TRBJ2-1 | TRBV29-1 | - | - | CSVWRGAGTHNEQFF | TGCAGCGTCTGGAGGGGTGCTGGAACCCACAATGAGCAGTTCTTC
TRBJ1-1 | TRBV12-5 | - | - | CASGLVGPLGGLLTEAFF | TGTGCTAGTGGTTTGGTGGGCCCTCTGGGCGGTCTTCTTACTGAAGCTTTCTTT
TRBJ1-4 | TRBV19 | - | TRBD1 | CASKAGGELLEKLFF | TGTGCCAGTAAGGCAGGGGGGGAACTACTCGAAAAACTGTTTTTT
TRBJ2-5 | TRBV7-9 | - | - | CASSLPWGASTGLETQYF | TGTGCCAGCAGCTTACCCTGGGGGGCTTCGACAGGGCTGGAGACCCAGTACTTC
TRBJ2-7 | TRBV6-5 | - | - | CASGGPFYEQYF | TGTGCCAGCGGAGGGCCGTTCTACGAGCAGTACTTC
TRBJ1-2 | TRBV9 | few | TRBD1 | CASSVGDRDVGYTF | TGTGCCAGCAGCGTAGGGGACAGGGATGTCGGCTACACCTTC
TRBJ2-5 | TRBV27 | - | - | CASTARGRETQYF | TGTGCCAGCACCGCCAGGGGCCGGGAGACCCAGTACTTC
TRBJ1-2 | TRBV6-5 | - | - | CASSYSKYSYGYTF | TGTGCCAGCAGTTACTCGAAATACAGTTATGGCTACACCTTC
TRBJ2-1 | TRBV29-1 | - | TRBD2 | CSVAGGVGNEQFF | TGCAGCGTGGCGGGGGGGGTCGGCAATGAGCAGTTCTTC
TRBJ1-3 | TRBV7-8 | - | TRBD1 | CASSSGTGVGNTIYF | TGTGCCAGCAGCTCCGGGACAGGAGTTGGAAACACCATATATTTT
TRBJ2-2 | TRBV6-5 | - | - | CASSYRDWSNTGELFF | TGTGCCAGCAGTTACCGGGACTGGAGTAACACCGGGGAGCTGTTTTTT
TRBJ2-1 | TRBV28 | - | - | CASRGISYNEQFF | TGTGCCAGCAGAGGTATTTCCTACAATGAGCAGTTCTTC
TRBJ2-2 | TRBV7-9 | - | TRBD1 | CASSYWTGPNTGELFF | TGTGCCAGCAGCTACTGGACAGGTCCGAACACCGGGGAGCTGTTTTTT
TRBJ1-5 | TRBV28 | - | TRBD1 | CASSPPATGGRIYNSNQPQHF | TGTGCCAGCAGTCCACCAGCTACAGGGGGCAGGATATATAATAGCAATCAGCCCCAGCATTTT
TRBJ2-7 | TRBV27 | - | TRBD1 | CASTSQGELYEQYF | TGTGCCAGCACCTCACAGGGGGAACTCTACGAGCAGTACTTC
TRBJ2-7 | TRBV6-5 | - | - | CASQTGTGTYEQYF | TGTGCCAGCCAAACCGGGACTGGCACCTACGAGCAGTACTTC
TRBJ2-7 | TRBV5-4 | - | TRBD2 | CASSFAGANEQYF | TGTGCCAGCAGCTTCGCGGGAGCTAACGAGCAGTACTTC
TRBJ1-4 | TRBV27 | - | - | CASSLSGGPELFF | TGTGCCAGCAGTTTATCTGGGGGTCCAGAACTGTTTTTT
TRBJ2-7 | TRBV19 | - | - | CASSIDGPSYEQYF | TGTGCCAGTAGTATAGATGGACCCTCCTACGAGCAGTACTTC
TRBJ2-2 | TRBV4-2 | - | - | CASSQGSEKVPGELFF | TGTGCCAGCAGCCAAGGATCTGAAAAGGTCCCCGGGGAGCTGTTTTTT
TRBJ1-1 | TRBV6-6 | - | - | CASSSQPEAFF | TGTGCCAGCAGCTCACAACCTGAAGCTTTCTTT
TRBJ1-5 | TRBV27 | - | - | CASSLGGGHPGGQPQHF | TGTGCCAGCAGTTTAGGAGGGGGGCACCCGGGGGGTCAGCCCCAGCATTTT
TRBJ1-1 | TRBV6-1 | - | - | CASRGDWAMNTEAFF | TGTGCCAGCAGGGGGGACTGGGCCATGAACACTGAAGCTTTCTTT
TRBJ2-1 | TRBV15 | - | TRBD2 | CATSRAGNYIHEQFF | TGTGCCACCAGCCGAGCGGGAAACTATATTCATGAGCAGTTCTTC
TRBJ2-1 | TRBV7-9 | - | - | CASRPGPNEQFF | TGTGCCAGCAGACCAGGCCCGAATGAGCAGTTCTTC
TRBJ2-7 | TRBV2 | - | - | CASIGVPGESTAYEQYF | TGTGCCAGCATCGGGGTCCCGGGGGAGTCAACCGCCTACGAGCAGTACTTC
TRBJ1-5 | TRBV29-1 | few | TRBD1 | CSARTGGLEGPQHF | TGCAGCGCCCGGACAGGTGGCCTCGAAGGGCCCCAGCATTTT
TRBJ2-3 | TRBV7-2 | - | TRBD2 | CASSLGYGRAGADTQYF | TGTGCCAGCAGCTTAGGGTACGGGAGGGCCGGGGCAGATACGCAGTATTTT
TRBJ2-7 | TRBV13 | - | TRBD1 | CASSSRTGGWYEQYF | TGTGCCAGCAGCTCAAGGACAGGGGGCTGGTACGAGCAGTACTTC
TRBJ1-2 | TRBV6-5 | - | TRBD1 | CASSDSDRVDGYTF | TGTGCCAGCAGTGACTCGGACAGGGTAGATGGCTACACCTTC
TRBJ2-4 | TRBV27 | - | TRBD1 | CASSFGTGINIQYF | TGTGCCAGCAGTTTTGGGACAGGGATCAACATTCAGTACTTC
TRBJ2-7 | TRBV6-5 | once | - | CASSLTAYYEQYF | TGTGCCAGCAGTTTAACGGCTTACTACGAGCAGTACTTC
TRBJ2-1 | TRBV19 | once | - | CASMEGGSYNEQFF | TGTGCCAGTATGGAGGGGGGGTCCTACAATGAGCAGTTCTTC
TRBJ1-1 | TRBV11-2 | - | - | CASSFSRRLGAFF | TGTGCCAGCAGCTTCAGTCGGCGGCTAGGAGCTTTCTTT
TRBJ1-1 | TRBV29-1 | - | - | CSVEDLAAAEAFF | TGCAGCGTTGAAGATCTAGCGGCCGCTGAAGCTTTCTTT
TRBJ2-7 | TRBV5-6 | - | TRBD1 | CASSSVVRRDRGSYEQYF | TGTGCCAGCAGCTCCGTAGTCCGCCGGGACAGGGGATCCTACGAGCAGTACTTC
TRBJ1-4 | TRBV19 | - | - | CASTPFERSEKLFF | TGTGCCAGTACCCCGTTTGAGCGGTCGGAAAAACTGTTTTTT
TRBJ2-5 | TRBV25-1 | - | TRBD2 | CASSELAGEETQYF | TGTGCCAGCAGTGAACTAGCGGGAGAAGAGACCCAGTACTTC
TRBJ2-1 | TRBV19 | - | TRBD1 | CASGLGTGFYFF | TGTGCCAGCGGACTCGGGACAGGATTTTATTTCTTC